This is a list of T cell receptor beta chains from one sample in a study of cytomegalovirus exposure and HLA in healthy donors. Clones were read by immunoSEQ multiplex PCR, and TCRdb kept only the in-frame ones, dropping some. The sample carries fewer than 130,000 clones, 89% recorded once. The sample comprised PBMCs. The origin of the receptors is a woman under 30 in good health and CMV-seronegative. CDR3s include the opening cysteine and the closing phenylalanine or tryptophan. The D gene is left open where the match is weak.

TRBJ1-2 13 TRBD1 TRBV6-5 CASRGDRGLGYTF TGTGCCAGCAGGGGGGACAGGGGGCTGGGCTACACCTTC
TRBJ1-4 17 TRBD1 TRBV28 CASSLTAPGQLNEKLFF TGTGCCAGCAGCCTGACAGCGCCGGGACAGCTTAATGAAAAACTGTTTTTT
TRBJ2-5 13 TRBD2 TRBV7-3 CASSREGGETQYF TGTGCCAGCAGCCGCGAGGGAGGGGAGACCCAGTACTTC
TRBJ2-1 14 . TRBV2 CASKARDSYNEQFF TGTGCCAGCAAGGCTAGAGACTCCTACAATGAGCAGTTCTTC
TRBJ2-7 16 . TRBV7-3 CASSLMGGRSSYEQYF TGTGCCAGCAGCTTAATGGGGGGGCGCAGCTCCTACGAGCAGTACTTC
TRBJ2-1 11 . TRBV19 CAIRGGNEQFF TGTGCCATCAGAGGGGGAAATGAGCAGTTCTTC
TRBJ2-5 15 . TRBV6-1 CASSDGALARETQYF TGTGCCAGCAGTGATGGGGCACTAGCAAGGGAGACCCAGTACTTC
TRBJ2-7 13 TRBD1 TRBV11-3 CASSWGQIYEQYF TGTGCCAGCAGCTGGGGACAGATCTACGAGCAGTACTTC
TRBJ2-3 15 . TRBV4-3 CASSPQVSSTDTQYF TGCGCCAGCAGCCCCCAGGTATCGAGCACAGATACGCAGTATTTT
TRBJ1-2 12 . TRBV29-1 CSVLQWRYGYTF TGCAGCGTACTTCAGTGGAGATACGGCTACACCTTC
TRBJ2-7 14 . TRBV27 CASSLVQGSYEQYF TGTGCCAGCAGTCTCGTACAGGGCTCCTACGAGCAGTACTTC
TRBJ1-5 16 TRBD1 TRBV4-3 CASSQVTGDSNQPQHF TGCGCCAGCAGCCAAGTGACAGGGGATAGCAATCAGCCCCAGCATTTT
TRBJ2-7 14 TRBD2 TRBV2 CASRPGTTSYEQYF TGTGCCAGCAGACCCGGGACTACCTCCTACGAGCAGTACTTC
TRBJ1-4 14 . TRBV11-2 CASSPSYANEKLFF TGTGCCAGCAGCCCCAGTTATGCTAATGAAAAACTGTTTTTT
TRBJ2-1 15 . TRBV6-4 CASSEGAGAYNEQFF TGTGCCAGCAGTGAAGGGGCGGGGGCATACAATGAGCAGTTCTTC